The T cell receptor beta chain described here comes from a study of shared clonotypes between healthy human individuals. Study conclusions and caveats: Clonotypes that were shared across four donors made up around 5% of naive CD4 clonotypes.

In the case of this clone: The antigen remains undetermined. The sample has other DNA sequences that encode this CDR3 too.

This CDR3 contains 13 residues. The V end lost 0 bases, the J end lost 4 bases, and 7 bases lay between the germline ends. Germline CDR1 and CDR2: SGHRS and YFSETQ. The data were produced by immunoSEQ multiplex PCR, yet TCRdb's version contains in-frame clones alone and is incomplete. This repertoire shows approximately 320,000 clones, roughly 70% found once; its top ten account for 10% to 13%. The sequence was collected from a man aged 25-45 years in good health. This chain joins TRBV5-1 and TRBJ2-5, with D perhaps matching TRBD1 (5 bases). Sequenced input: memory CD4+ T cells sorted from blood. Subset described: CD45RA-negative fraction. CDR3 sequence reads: CASSLGQRETQYF. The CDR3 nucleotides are TGCGCCAGCAGCTTGGGACAGAGAGAGACCCAGTACTTC. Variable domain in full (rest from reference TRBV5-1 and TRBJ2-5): KAGVTQTPRYLIKTRGQQVTLSCSPISGHRSVSWYQQTPGQGLQFLFEYFSETQRNKGNFPGRFSGRQFSNSRSEMNVSTLELGDSALYLCASSLGQRETQYFGPGTRLLVL.